The clone carrying this T cell receptor beta chain came up a few times. In each case, RNA was isolated and then reverse transcribed into cDNA as the sequencing template. TCRdb keeps only in-frame clones here, not all; method: immunoSEQ multiplex PCR. The top ten clones hold roughly 6.8% of a sample with 120,000 to 150,000 clones, roughly 48% of them seen once. The sample comes from a study of CD8+ T cells in alopecia areata. Across the study: Those patients who were treated received oral tofacitinib, which was given at 5 to 10 mg twice daily for moderate-to-severe alopecia areata.

There are 13 residues in the CDR3. Trimming cost V 6 bases and J 3 bases, with 9 bases left between them. Germline V gives CDR1 SNHLY, CDR2 FYNNEI. Investigators sorted PBMCs to obtain both CD4+ and CD8+ T cells. The receptor's source is a human donor with alopecia areata. The chain is built from TRBV2 and TRBJ2-1, with D tentatively TRBD1 (5 bases). The sample taken for sequencing was CD4+ T cells sorted from blood. The CDR3 here is CASSPGNYNEQFF. As DNA, the CDR3 is TGTGCCAGCAGCCCAGGGAACTACAATGAGCAGTTCTTC.